This T cell receptor (beta chain) was sequenced during a study of T cell responses to AZD1222 COVID-19 vaccine. Study-wide results and caveats: Spike-specific TCR breadth and depth both grew after two AZD1222 doses. Clonal diversity may have been underestimated, and the donors were mostly white British, with more females than males. Nearly half of the spike-specific TCRs reportedly recognize variant regions that carry no mutations.

Germline CDR1 and CDR2: MNHEY and SVGAGI. The J segment lost 4 bases and the V segment lost 7 bases, leaving 4 bases of the junction unmatched. This CDR3 is built from 14 residues. Clones were sequenced by immunoSEQ multiplex PCR, and TCRdb holds only the in-frame ones, with some missing. The sample contains about 89,000 clones, roughly 89% of which appear only once. Worth noting for this clone: No antigen is known for it.

Sequenced here: peripheral blood, sampled on day 0 of MenACWY control vaccination. The TCR originated in an adult in good health. V usage is TRBV6-5 and J usage is TRBJ1-3; 10 bases fit TRBD1. CDR3 protein: CASTKTGGGNTIYF. The CDR3 DNA follows: TGTGCCAGCACTAAGACAGGGGGCGGAAACACCATATATTTT.